The 29 T cell receptor beta chains reported below all come from one sample, sequenced in a study of a mutant IDH1 vaccine in newly diagnosed glioma. Sequenced by immunoSEQ multiplex PCR; TCRdb stores in-frame clones only, minus some. The table shows around 62,000 clones, with 70% to 90% occurring only once. The antigens these receptors bind are not known. Time point: week 11, during vaccination. It was 300 ug of mutant IDH1 20-mer peptide that made up each vaccine dose, given with topical imiquimod. Material: PBMCs, obtained from a glioma patient whose treatment included an IDH1 peptide vaccine. Every receptor here comes from a man aged 35 to 55 with glioma.

The V gene is TRBV19, the J gene TRBJ1-1; no clear D. V shed 3 bases and J shed 5 bases, with 13 bases lying between them. The germline V gene has CDR1 LNHDA and CDR2 SQIVND (reference sequence). CDR3 length: 14 residues. CDR3 in DNA: TGTGCCAGTAGTATCCTTGCGAAAGGAACTGAAGCTTTCTTT. Translation: CASSILAKGTEAFF.

The V call is TRBV5-1, the J call TRBJ2-7; the D gene could be TRBD1 or TRBD2 (6 bases each). The V gene lost 7 bases and the J gene lost 1 base, with 18 bases spanning the gap. The CDR3 has 15 residues. The germline V gene has CDR1 SGHRS and CDR2 YFSETQ. CDR3 coding DNA: TGCGCCAGCTCTCTGGGGGGCTCGGGATCCTACGAGCAGTACTTC. Encoded protein: CASSLGGSGSYEQYF.

The chain couples TRBV4-1 to TRBJ2-1; maybe TRBD2 (6 bases). The CDR3 extends over 16 amino acids. Per germline, CDR1 MGHRA and CDR2 YSYEKL. Trimming left V 0 bases short and J 2 bases short, with 11 bases between. The CDR3, as DNA: TGCGCCAGCAGCCAAGAGGCGGGGATGACCTACAATGAGCAGTTCTTC. Protein: CASSQEAGMTYNEQFF.

This rearrangement joins TRBV19 to TRBJ2-7, with TRBD2 as a possible D gene (5 bases). Per the germline V gene, CDR1 is LNHDA and CDR2 is SQIVND (reference sequence). The CDR3 extends over 12 amino acids. V lost 7 bases and J lost 10, with 17 bases in between. CDR3 nucleotide sequence: TGTGCCAGTATGTCGCCGGGATTTTTTCAGTACTTC. Translation: CASMSPGFFQYF.

The chain combines TRBV4-1 with TRBJ1-2; unclear D gene. There are 13 residues in the CDR3. V was shortened by 4 bases and J by 8 bases, with 14 bases between the two germline ends. Germline loops: CDR1 MGHRA, CDR2 YSYEKL. The DNA for the CDR3 is TGCGCCAGCAGCCCTGGGAACTCGGGGGGCTACACCTTC. Protein product: CASSPGNSGGYTF.

This clone was counted a single time. This rearrangement joins TRBV19 to TRBJ1-1; no definite D call. The CDR3 sequence is 14 residues long. Trimming removed 8 bases from V and 1 base from J, with 14 bases in between. Germline CDR1 is LNHDA and CDR2 is SQIVND (reference sequence). CDR3 nucleotides: TGTGCCAGTCGTTCCTTACCGCAGAACACTGAAGCTTTCTTT. This encodes CASRSLPQNTEAFF.

The chain combines TRBV6-1 with TRBJ1-4; D gene ambiguous. V was cut by 1 base and J by 10 bases, with 10 bases left in between. The CDR3 loop spans 13 amino acids. From germline, CDR1 is MNHNS and CDR2 SASEGT. CDR3 sequence: CASSEERVGKLFF. CDR3 in DNA: TGTGCCAGCAGTGAAGAGCGGGTTGGAAAACTGTTTTTT.

CDR3 bases: TGCAGTGCTAGTCCGGGGGAGCAGTACGTC. Amino acid sequence: CSASPGEQYV. This chain joins TRBV20-1 and TRBJ2-7; maybe TRBD2 (5 bases). CDR1 is DFQATT and CDR2 is SNEGSKA in the germline V gene (reference sequence). The V end was cut by 3 bases, the J end by 7 bases, with 7 bases between. There are 10 residues in the CDR3.

The rearrangement joins TRBV7-9 to TRBJ2-7; D is uncertain. This CDR3 comprises 14 residues. The ends were cut back, 3 bases at V and 3 bases at J, with 12 bases in the middle. The germline V gene encodes CDR1 SEHNR and CDR2 FQNEAQ (reference sequence). CDR3 DNA: TGTGCCAGCAGCTTCTCCGCCCTAGACTACGAGCAGTACTTC. It is translated as CASSFSALDYEQYF.

Points on this clone: Additional DNA sequences in this sample encode the identical CDR3. J is TRBJ2-3 and V is TRBV6-5; D tentatively fits TRBD1 or TRBD2 (5 bases each). The CDR3 contains 14 residues. V lost 2 bases and J lost 0, with 6 bases in between. The V gene's germline CDR1 is MNHEY and CDR2 SVGAGI. The CDR3 nucleotides are TGTGCCAGCAGTTACGGGGGTAGCACAGATACGCAGTATTTT. Its translation is CASSYGGSTDTQYF.

The chain couples TRBV18 to TRBJ2-5, with no clear D. This CDR3 region has 17 residues. Germline loops: CDR1 KGHSH, CDR2 LQKENI. Trimming removed 2 bases at V and 5 bases at J, with 21 bases between. This CDR3 is CASSPLPARLAWETQYF. The DNA of the CDR3 is TGTGCCAGCTCACCATTGCCGGCAAGGTTGGCGTGGGAGACCCAGTACTTC.

The rearrangement links TRBV4-1 to TRBJ1-5, with 11 bases that match TRBD1. V trimming: 4 bases; J trimming: 8 bases; junction bases outside the gene matches: 1. The CDR3 spans 13 residues. Germline lookup yields CDR1 MGHRA and CDR2 YSYEKL. The CDR3 coding sequence is TGCGCCAGCAGCCGGACAGGGGGCGAGCCCCAGCATTTT. It yields the protein CASSRTGGEPQHF.

The chain links TRBV7-8 to TRBJ1-2; D unclear. Germline assignment: CDR1 SGHVS and CDR2 FQNEAQ. V lost 5 bases and J lost 1, with 17 bases in between. The CDR3 contains 16 residues. CDR3 protein: CASSPRPGPDNYGYTF. The CDR3 bases are TGTGCCAGCAGCCCCAGGCCCGGGCCTGATAACTATGGCTACACCTTC.

The CDR3 region is CASSLSRGYEQYV. The CDR3 nucleotides read TGTGCCAGCAGCTTATCCCGGGGATACGAGCAGTACGTC. The chain uses TRBV11-2 and TRBJ2-7, with D possibly TRBD2 on 5 matching bases. The V end lost 2 bases, the J end lost 4 bases, and 9 bases lay between the germline ends. The germline gives CDR1 SGHAT, CDR2 FQNNGV. CDR3 length equals 13 residues.

The J gene is TRBJ1-2, the V gene TRBV19, with 7 bases that match TRBD1. The length of the CDR3 is 16 residues. Germline CDR1 and CDR2: LNHDA and SQIVND (reference sequence). V shed 0 bases and J 3 bases; nucleotides not matched to a gene: 7. In DNA, the CDR3 is TGTGCCAGTAGTATAGATCCGGGGACAGTCTACTATGGCTACACCTTC. Translating gives CASSIDPGTVYYGYTF.

CDR3 nucleotide sequence: TGTGCCAGCAGCTTGGCGGGGTTAGAGGCCGGAAACACCATATATTTT. The encoded protein is CASSLAGLEAGNTIYF. The chain combines TRBV5-4 with TRBJ1-3; no reliable D call. Trimming shortened V by 0 bases and J by 4 bases, and 14 bases separated the two germline ends. The CDR3 runs to 16 residues. Germline assignment: CDR1 SGHNT and CDR2 YYREEE (reference sequence).

The chain links TRBV6-1 to TRBJ2-2; 11 bases align to TRBD2. The CDR3 contains 14 residues. Trimming at V came to 6 bases and at J to 6 bases, leaving 3 bases not matched to a gene. CDR1 MNHNS and CDR2 SASEGT come from the germline V gene. The CDR3 DNA reads TGTGCCAGCAGGGTAGCGGGAGGGGCCGGGGAGCTGTTTTTT. Translating it yields CASRVAGGAGELFF.

This chain links TRBV5-5 with TRBJ1-2; D gene ambiguous. The CDR3 length is 14 residues. CDR1 and CDR2 (germline): SGHKS, YYEKEE (reference sequence). Trimming took 6 bases from V and 8 from J, leaving 20 bases between them. CDR3 bases: TGTGCCAGCACCAAGTGGGGTTTCGGCACCGGCTACACCTTC. This translates into CASTKWGFGTGYTF.

The chain combines TRBV5-1 with TRBJ2-5; no clear D. The CDR3 spans 15 residues. Trimming pared 2 bases from V and 2 bases from J, leaving 13 bases between. From germline, CDR1 is SGHRS and CDR2 YFSETQ. The CDR3 region is CASSLKLTAQETQYF. The CDR3, as DNA: TGCGCCAGCAGCTTAAAACTGACTGCACAAGAGACCCAGTACTTC.

The chain recombines TRBV6-5 with TRBJ1-2; D is perhaps TRBD1 (6 bases). This CDR3 has 14 residues. V lost 6 bases to trimming and J lost 4 bases, with 15 bases between them. CDR1 is MNHEY and CDR2 is SVGAGI in the germline V gene. The CDR3 DNA sequence: TGTGCCAGCAGGGCACAGGGTTGGATCTATGGCTACACCTTC. This sequence encodes CASRAQGWIYGYTF.

The J gene is TRBJ1-2, the V gene TRBV10-2; D remains ambiguous. Trimming removed 3 bases at V and 4 bases at J, with 12 bases between. The CDR3 sequence is 14 residues long. Germline CDR1 and CDR2: WSHSY and SAAADI. CDR3 sequence: CASSDTTPRYGYTF. In DNA form, the CDR3 reads TGCGCCAGCAGTGATACAACCCCCCGCTATGGCTACACCTTC.

The genes are TRBV7-9 and TRBJ2-1, with 14 bases matching TRBD2. V lost 5 bases, J lost 9 bases, and 9 bases stayed unmatched. The CDR3 spans 16 residues. Germline CDR1 is SEHNR and CDR2 is FQNEAQ (reference sequence). CDR3 bases: TGTGCCAGCAGCCCACGACTAGCGGGGGGGGTGGTTGAGCAGTTCTTC. Protein sequence: CASSPRLAGGVVEQFF.

The J gene is TRBJ1-4, the V gene TRBV28; TRBD1 matches at 9 bases. CDR1 MDHEN and CDR2 SYDVKM come from the germline V gene. This CDR3 comprises 15 residues. V shed 8 bases and J 5 bases; nucleotides not matched to a gene: 9. The CDR3 reads CASVTGGVGNEKLFF. The CDR3 nucleotides read TGTGCCAGCGTAACAGGGGGCGTAGGGAATGAAAAACTGTTTTTT.

The chain has TRBV9 and TRBJ2-2; possibly TRBD2 for D (7 bases). Germline V gene sequence: CDR1 SGDLS, CDR2 YYNGEE. The CDR3 is made up of 15 amino acids. Trimming removed 0 bases from V and 6 bases from J, with 12 bases in between. In nucleotides, the CDR3 is TGTGCCAGCAGCGTAGTGGCGGGGGCGGCCGGGGAGCTGTTTTTT. Protein product: CASSVVAGAAGELFF.

V and J are TRBV29-1 and TRBJ2-3; D possibly corresponds to TRBD1 (6 bases). V was trimmed by 7 bases and J by 2 bases, leaving 13 bases between them. The CDR3 loop spans 13 amino acids. CDR1 and CDR2 (germline): SQVTM, ANQGSEA. CDR3 DNA: TGCAGCGGTAGAAGACAGGTCACAGATACGCAGTATTTT. It specifies CSGRRQVTDTQYF.

V is TRBV19 and J is TRBJ2-5, with TRBD2 matching 13 bases. CDR1 and CDR2 (germline): LNHDA, SQIVND (reference sequence). Unmatched junction bases numbered 10, after V lost 7 bases and J lost 2 bases. The CDR3 has 17 amino acids. This CDR3 is CASKRSGTSGVQETQYF. The CDR3 region has the DNA TGTGCCAGTAAGAGGTCTGGGACTAGCGGGGTTCAAGAGACCCAGTACTTC.

In this sample, this clone turned up a few times. This chain joins TRBV4-1 and TRBJ1-1; TRBD1 matches 7 bases. Germline V CDR1 and CDR2: MGHRA, YSYEKL. The CDR3 consists of 13 residues. Trimming removed 3 bases from V and 4 bases from J; junction bases left unmatched: 2. CDR3 amino acids: CASSQTGSTEAFF. CDR3 bases: TGCGCCAGCAGCCAGACAGGGAGCACTGAAGCTTTCTTT.

This chain uses TRBV18 with TRBJ2-7; 9 positions match TRBD2. The CDR3 runs to 14 residues. The J segment lost 7 bases and the V segment lost 3 bases, leaving 7 bases of the junction unmatched. Germline CDR1 reads KGHSH; CDR2 reads LQKENI. CDR3 loop: CASSPIAGVWEQYF. The DNA for the CDR3 is TGTGCCAGCTCACCTATAGCGGGAGTGTGGGAGCAGTACTTC.

The chain combines TRBV5-3 with TRBJ2-7; 13 nucleotides match TRBD2. TRBV5-3 is flagged as an ORF with uncertain function. This CDR3 comprises 17 residues. The J segment lost 6 bases and the V segment lost 4 bases, leaving 13 bases of the junction unmatched. The CDR3, as DNA: TGTGCCAGAAGCCCGTATATCGGACTAGCGGGAGATCTCGAGCAGTACTTC. It specifies CARSPYIGLAGDLEQYF.